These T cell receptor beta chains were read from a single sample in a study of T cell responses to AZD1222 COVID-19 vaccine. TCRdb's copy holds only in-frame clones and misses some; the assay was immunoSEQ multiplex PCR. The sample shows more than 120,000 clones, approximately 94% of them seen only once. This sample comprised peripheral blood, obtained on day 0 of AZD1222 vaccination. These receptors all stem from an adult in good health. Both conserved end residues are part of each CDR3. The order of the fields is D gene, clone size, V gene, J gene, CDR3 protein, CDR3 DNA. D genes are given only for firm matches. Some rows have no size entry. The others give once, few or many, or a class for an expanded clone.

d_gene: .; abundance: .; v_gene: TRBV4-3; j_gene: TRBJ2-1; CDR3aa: CASSQDFGSSYNEQFF; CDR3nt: TGCGCCAGCAGCCAAGATTTCGGGAGCTCCTACAATGAGCAGTTCTTC
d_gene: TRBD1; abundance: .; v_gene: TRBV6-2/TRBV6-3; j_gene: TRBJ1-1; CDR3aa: CASSVTGARGEAFF; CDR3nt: TGTGCCAGCAGTGTCACAGGGGCCCGGGGTGAAGCTTTCTTT
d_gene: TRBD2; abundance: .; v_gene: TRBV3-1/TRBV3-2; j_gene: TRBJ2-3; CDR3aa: CASSQMISGTQYF; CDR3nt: TGTGCCAGCAGCCAAATGATTAGCGGGACGCAGTATTTT
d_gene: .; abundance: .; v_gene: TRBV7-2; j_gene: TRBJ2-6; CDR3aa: CASSPLAGSPFVGANVLTF; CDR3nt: TGTGCCAGCAGCCCCTTGGCGGGGTCCCCGTTTGTCGGGGCCAACGTCCTGACTTTC
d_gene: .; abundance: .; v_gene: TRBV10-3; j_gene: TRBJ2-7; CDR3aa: CAISDRTYEQYF; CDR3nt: TGTGCCATCAGTGACAGAACCTACGAGCAGTACTTC
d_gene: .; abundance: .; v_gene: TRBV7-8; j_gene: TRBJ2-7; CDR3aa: CASSLAAQGSYEQYF; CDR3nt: TGTGCCAGCAGCTTAGCGGCACAGGGCTCCTACGAGCAGTACTTC
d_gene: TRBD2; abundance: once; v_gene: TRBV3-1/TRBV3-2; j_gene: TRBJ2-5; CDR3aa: CASSQASGGIQETQYF; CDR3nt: TGTGCCAGCAGCCAAGCTAGCGGGGGAATCCAAGAGACCCAGTACTTC
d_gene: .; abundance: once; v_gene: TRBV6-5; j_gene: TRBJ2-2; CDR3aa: CAARGLPNTGELFF; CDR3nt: TGTGCCGCACGGGGGTTGCCTAACACCGGGGAGCTGTTTTTT
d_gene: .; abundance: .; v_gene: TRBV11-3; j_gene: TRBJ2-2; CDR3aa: CASSFSAGQNTGELFF; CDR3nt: TGTGCCAGCAGCTTCAGCGCCGGACAGAACACCGGGGAGCTGTTTTTT
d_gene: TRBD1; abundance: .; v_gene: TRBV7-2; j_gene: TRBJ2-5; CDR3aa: CASSSRVRGLGETQYF; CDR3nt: TGTGCCAGCAGCTCTAGGGTTAGGGGGCTTGGAGAGACCCAGTACTTC
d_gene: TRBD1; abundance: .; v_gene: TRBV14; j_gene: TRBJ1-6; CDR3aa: CASSQRQGHSPLHF; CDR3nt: TGTGCCAGCAGCCAGCGACAGGGACATTCACCCCTCCACTTT
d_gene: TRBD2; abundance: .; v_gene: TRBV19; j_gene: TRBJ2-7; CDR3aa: CASSLLAGRHYEQYF; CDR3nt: TGTGCCAGTAGTCTCCTAGCGGGAAGGCACTACGAGCAGTACTTC
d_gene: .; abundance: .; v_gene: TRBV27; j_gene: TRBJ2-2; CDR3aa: CASSFMTTGELFF; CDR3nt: TGTGCCAGCAGTTTCATGACTACCGGGGAGCTGTTTTTT
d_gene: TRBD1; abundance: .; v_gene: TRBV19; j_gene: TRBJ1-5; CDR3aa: CASSKDRGDNQPQHF; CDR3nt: TGTGCCAGTAGTAAGGACAGGGGAGACAATCAGCCCCAGCATTTT
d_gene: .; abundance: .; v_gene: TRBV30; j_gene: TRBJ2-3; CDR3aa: CAWSSQKDTQYF; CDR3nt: TGTGCCTGGAGTTCCCAAAAAGATACGCAGTATTTT
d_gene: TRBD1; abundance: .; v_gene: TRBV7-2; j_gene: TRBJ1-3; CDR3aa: CASSFGTASSGNTIYF; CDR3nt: TGTGCCAGCAGCTTTGGGACAGCGAGCTCTGGAAACACCATATATTTT
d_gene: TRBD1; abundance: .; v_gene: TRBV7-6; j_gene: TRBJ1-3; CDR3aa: CASSLAGTGTNTIYF; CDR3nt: TGTGCCAGCAGCTTAGCCGGGACAGGGACAAACACCATATATTTT
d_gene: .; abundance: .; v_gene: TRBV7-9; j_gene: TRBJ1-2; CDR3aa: CASSLPQGALTNYGYTF; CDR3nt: TGTGCCAGCAGCTTACCTCAGGGTGCCCTCACTAACTATGGCTACACCTTC
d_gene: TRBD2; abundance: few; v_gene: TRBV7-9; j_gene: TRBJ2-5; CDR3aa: CATGGASGKETQYF; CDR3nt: TGTGCCACCGGAGGGGCTAGCGGGAAAGAGACCCAGTACTTC
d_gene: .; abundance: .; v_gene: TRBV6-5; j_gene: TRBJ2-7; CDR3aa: CATARGSSYEQYF; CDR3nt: TGTGCCACCGCTCGGGGGAGCTCCTACGAGCAGTACTTC
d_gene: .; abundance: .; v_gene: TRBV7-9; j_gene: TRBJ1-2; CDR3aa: CASSLEGYYGYTF; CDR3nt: TGTGCCAGCAGCTTAGAAGGGTACTATGGCTACACCTTC
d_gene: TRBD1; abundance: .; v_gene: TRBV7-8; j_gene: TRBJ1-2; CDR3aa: CASSLSDRGGDGYTF; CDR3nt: TGTGCCAGCAGCTTATCGGACAGGGGAGGAGATGGCTACACCTTC
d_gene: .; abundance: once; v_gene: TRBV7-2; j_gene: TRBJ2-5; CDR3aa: CASSLWGLGLETQYF; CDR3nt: TGTGCCAGCAGCTTATGGGGGTTAGGTTTAGAGACCCAGTACTTC
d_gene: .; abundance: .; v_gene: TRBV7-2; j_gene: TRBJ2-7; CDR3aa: CASSLGRGLLIREQYF; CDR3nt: TGTGCCAGCAGCTTGGGCCGGGGGCTCCTAATTCGCGAGCAGTACTTC
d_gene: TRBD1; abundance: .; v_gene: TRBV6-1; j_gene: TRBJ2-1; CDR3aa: CASSDPSQGAYNEQFF; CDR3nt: TGTGCCAGCAGTGATCCTTCCCAGGGGGCTTACAATGAGCAGTTCTTC
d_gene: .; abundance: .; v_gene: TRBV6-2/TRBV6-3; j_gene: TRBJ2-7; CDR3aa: CASSAYGGERDEQYF; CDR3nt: TGTGCCAGCAGTGCGTACGGGGGCGAGCGGGACGAGCAGTACTTC
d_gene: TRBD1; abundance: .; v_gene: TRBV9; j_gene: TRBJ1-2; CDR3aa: CASSSRGQGWDGYTF; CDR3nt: TGTGCCAGCAGCTCCCGCGGACAGGGGTGGGACGGCTACACCTTC
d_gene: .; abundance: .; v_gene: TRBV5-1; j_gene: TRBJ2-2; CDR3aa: CASSLRAGIPGELFF; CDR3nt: TGCGCCAGCAGCTTGCGGGCAGGGATCCCCGGGGAGCTGTTTTTT
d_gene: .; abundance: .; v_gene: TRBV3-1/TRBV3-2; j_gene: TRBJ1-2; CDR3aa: CASSQIPYGYTF; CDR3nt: TGTGCCAGCAGCCAAATACCCTATGGCTACACCTTC
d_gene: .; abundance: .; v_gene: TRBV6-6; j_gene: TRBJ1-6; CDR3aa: CASSPTGWNSPLHF; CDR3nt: TGTGCCAGCAGTCCTACAGGGTGGAATTCACCCCTCCACTTT
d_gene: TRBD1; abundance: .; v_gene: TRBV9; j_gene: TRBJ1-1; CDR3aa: CASSAGTAIKEAFF; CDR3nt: TGTGCCAGCAGCGCCGGGACAGCTATTAAAGAAGCTTTCTTT
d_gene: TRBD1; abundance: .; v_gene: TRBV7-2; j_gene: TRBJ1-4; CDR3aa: CASSRPTGGNEKLFF; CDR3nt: TGTGCCAGCAGCAGACCGACAGGGGGAAATGAAAAACTGTTTTTT
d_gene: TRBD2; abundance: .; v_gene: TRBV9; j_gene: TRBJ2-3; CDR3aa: CASTPGTSGVRDTQYF; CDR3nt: TGTGCCAGCACCCCGGGGACTAGCGGGGTTCGAGATACGCAGTATTTT
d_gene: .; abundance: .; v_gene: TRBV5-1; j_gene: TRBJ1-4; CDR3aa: CASSLSRVNEKLFF; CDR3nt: TGCGCCAGCAGCTTGAGCAGGGTTAATGAAAAACTGTTTTTT
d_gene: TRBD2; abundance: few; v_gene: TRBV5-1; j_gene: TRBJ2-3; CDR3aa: CASSSSGGAGDTQYF; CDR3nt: TGCGCCAGCAGCTCTAGCGGGGGGGCAGGAGATACGCAGTATTTT
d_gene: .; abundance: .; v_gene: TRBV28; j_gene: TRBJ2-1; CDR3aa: CASSLTYNEQFF; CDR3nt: TGTGCCAGCAGCCTGACCTACAATGAGCAGTTCTTC
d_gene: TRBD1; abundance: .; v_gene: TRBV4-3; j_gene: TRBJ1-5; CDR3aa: CASSQGLTGYNQPQHF; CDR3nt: TGCGCCAGCAGCCAAGGGCTGACAGGGTACAATCAGCCCCAGCATTTT
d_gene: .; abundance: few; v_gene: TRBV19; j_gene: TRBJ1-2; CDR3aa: CASSTPTATYGYTF; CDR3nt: TGTGCCAGTAGTACCCCGACGGCAACCTATGGCTACACCTTC
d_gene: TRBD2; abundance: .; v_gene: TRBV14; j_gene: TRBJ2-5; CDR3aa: CASSRTSGSLETQYF; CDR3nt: TGTGCCAGCAGCCGAACTAGCGGGAGCCTGGAGACCCAGTACTTC
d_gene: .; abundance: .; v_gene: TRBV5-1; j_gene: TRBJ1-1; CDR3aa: CASSFSRMGPEAFF; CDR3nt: TGCGCCAGCAGCTTTTCCCGGATGGGTCCTGAAGCTTTCTTT
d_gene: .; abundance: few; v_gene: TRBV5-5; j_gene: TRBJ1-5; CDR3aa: CASSLVPPDPQHF; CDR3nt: TGTGCCAGCAGCTTGGTCCCGCCGGATCCCCAGCATTTT
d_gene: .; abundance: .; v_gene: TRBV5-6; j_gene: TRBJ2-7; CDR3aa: CASSLVPGRGEQYF; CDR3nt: TGTGCCAGCAGCTTGGTTCCGGGACGGGGCGAGCAGTACTTC